This T cell receptor (beta chain) was sequenced for a study of T cells in Graves' hyperthyroidism and ophthalmopathy. Study findings and constraints: Ophthalmopathy stood apart from stable hyperthyroidism in a 13 V-J model.

V was pared by 2 bases and J by 6 bases, with 3 bases between. The CDR3 is 11 amino acids. Germline V gene data show CDR1 as MNHEY and CDR2 as SVGAGI. Regarding this clonotype: Its antigen is unknown.

From RNA transcripts, TCR beta CDR3 regions were amplified. The TCR CDR3 first-round RT-PCR relied on the HTBI primer set. Each CDR3 protein gets one entry after TCRdb re-called the multiplex PCR reads with MiXCR. The profile shows fewer than 450,000 distinct CDR3 sequences, about a sixth of them singletons. Newly diagnosed hyperthyroidism, duration under 2 months, in patients aged 18 to 65. This sequence was found in a woman in her 30s with Graves' hyperthyroidism that later progressed to Graves' ophthalmopathy. The sequencing input was blood. The chain employs TRBV6-5 and TRBJ2-3; D is unresolved. This CDR3 is CASSYGDTQYF. The CDR3 coding sequence is TGTGCCAGCAGTTACGGGGATACGCAGTATTTT.